The clone carrying this TCR beta chain was seen more than once but under ten times. Antigen: not known. The timepoints at which blood was sampled were baseline, cycle 4 day 1, and cycle 7 day 1. The sample is drawn from a study of OX40 agonist ivuxolimab in advanced cancers. The wider study: Aged about 23 to 90 with a mean of approximately 57 years, they were approximately 80% male.

Some clones are missing from TCRdb's copy, which holds only in-frame ones; the method was immunoSEQ multiplex PCR. The table shows about 75,000 clones, with about nine tenths occurring only once. Study conclusions and caveats: At 0.1 to 3.0 mg/kg, clonal expansion of CD4+ and CD8+ blood T cells had occurred by week 6.

Sequences were derived from CD4+ or CD8+ T cells sorted from blood, sampled in a trial of the OX40 agonist ivuxolimab. The receptor comes from an adult with an advanced solid tumor such as melanoma, head and neck, liver or kidney cancer.

The CDR3 nucleotides are TGTGCCAGCAGTGACGGGAGTTCACAATTTGCTTACGAGCAGTACTTC. Translating it yields CASSDGSSQFAYEQYF. The chain carries TRBV2 and TRBJ2-7; D perhaps matches TRBD2 (6 bases). The germline gives CDR1 SNHLY, CDR2 FYNNEI. This CDR3 has 16 amino acids. Trimming stripped 3 bases from V and 4 bases from J, with 19 bases between.